These 18 T cell receptor beta chains came from one sample sequenced in a study of blood T cells in healthy people across ages. The second PCR ran roughly 6 to 12 cycles with a sample-barcoded 5' primer and J-beta primers. Each CDR3 protein is one row after TCRdb ran MiXCR on the 5' RACE reads. The sample yields about 800,000 distinct CDR3 sequences, 20% to 25% seen once. These data were likewise used in another study, on T cells of mothers and their children.

Sequencing input: blood. These receptors were collected from a boy aged 10-17 years in good health.

This clonotype was found a few times. Here the CDR3 reads CASSLEAAYGYTF. CDR3 sequence (DNA): TGTGCCAGCAGCTTAGAAGCGGCCTATGGCTACACCTTC. This rearrangement joins TRBV7-9 to TRBJ1-2; D ambiguous. V lost 1 base, J lost 4 bases, and 7 bases lay in between. Looked up from germline, CDR1 is SEHNR and CDR2 is FQNEAQ (reference sequence). The CDR3 has 13 amino acids.

V is TRBV10-3 and J is TRBJ2-5, with D tentatively TRBD1 or TRBD2 (6 bases each). The germline gives CDR1 ENHRY, CDR2 SYGVKD. V lost 0 bases to trimming and J lost 4 bases, with 9 bases between them. The CDR3 spans 14 residues. CDR3 amino acids: CAISESGGLETQYF. In DNA form, the CDR3 reads TGTGCCATCAGTGAGTCAGGGGGGCTAGAGACCCAGTACTTC.

This clonotype appeared a few times. The chain uses TRBV24-1 and TRBJ2-3; the D gene is possibly TRBD1 (6 bases). The V gene lost 5 bases and the J gene lost 2 bases, with 10 bases spanning the gap. CDR3 size: 14 residues. The germline gives CDR1 KGHDR, CDR2 SFDVKD. Here the CDR3 DNA reads TGTGCCACCAGTGGGACAGTAGCCACAGATACGCAGTATTTT. It is translated as CATSGTVATDTQYF.

This clonotype was counted only a few times. The chain is built from TRBV20-1 and TRBJ2-4; no definite D call. The germline V gene has CDR1 DFQATT and CDR2 SNEGSKA (reference sequence). V was shortened by 2 bases and J by 0 bases, with 17 bases between the two germline ends. CDR3 length: 17 residues. The chain's CDR3 is CSARLKPTPGAKNIQYF. For the CDR3, the DNA is TGCAGTGCTAGATTAAAACCGACTCCAGGAGCCAAAAACATTCAGTACTTC.

CDR3 coding DNA: TGTGCCAGCAGCTTCGGACAGGGACATGGCTACACCTTC. Translation: CASSFGQGHGYTF. The chain is built from TRBV11-2 and TRBJ1-2; 8 bases fit TRBD1. Germline assignment: CDR1 SGHAT and CDR2 FQNNGV. Unmatched junction bases numbered 3, after V lost 3 bases and J lost 6 bases. This CDR3 has 13 residues. Full variable domain (rest looked up from reference TRBV11-2 and TRBJ1-2): EAGVAQSPRYKIIEKRQSVAFWCNPISGHATLYWYQQILGQGPKLLIQFQNNGVVDDSQLPKDRFSAERLKGVDSTLKIQPAKLEDSAVYLCASSFGQGHGYTFGSGTRLTVV.

The chain recombines TRBV2 with TRBJ2-7, with D unresolved. This CDR3 is built from 12 residues. V was pared by 1 base and J by 5 bases, with 6 bases between. Germline CDR1 and CDR2: SNHLY and FYNNEI. Written as DNA, the CDR3 is TGTGCCAGCAGTGAAGGGAAGGACGAGCAGTACTTC. Protein product: CASSEGKDEQYF.

This clonotype was seen only a few times. The chain combines TRBV18 with TRBJ2-7; 8 nucleotides line up with TRBD1. The trim removed 3 bases at V and 3 bases at J, leaving 7 bases unmatched. The CDR3 loop spans 15 amino acids. Germline CDR1 KGHSH, CDR2 LQKENI. The CDR3 here is CASSPFDRGYYEQYF. The CDR3 DNA follows: TGTGCCAGCTCACCGTTTGACAGGGGATACTACGAGCAGTACTTC.

The gene calls are TRBV4-1 and TRBJ1-5; possible D gene TRBD1, 6 bases. V gave up 3 bases and J gave up 7 bases, with 7 bases separating them. CDR3 length: 12 residues. CDR1 is MGHRA and CDR2 is YSYEKL in the germline V gene. This CDR3 is CASSHRGQPQHF. In nucleotides, the CDR3 is TGCGCCAGCAGCCACAGGGGCCAGCCCCAGCATTTT.

The chain carries TRBV30 and TRBJ1-5; D unclear. Germline assignment: CDR1 GTSNPN and CDR2 SVGIG (reference sequence). CDR3 length: 14 amino acids. V was shortened by 0 bases and J by 3 bases, with 9 bases between the two germline ends. The CDR3 region has the DNA TGTGCCTGGAGTGTACGGGGAAACAATCAGCCCCAGCATTTT. As protein: CAWSVRGNNQPQHF.

The rearrangement uses TRBV20-1 and TRBJ2-3, with D perhaps being TRBD1 or TRBD2 (5 bases each). The germline V gene has CDR1 DFQATT and CDR2 SNEGSKA (reference sequence). The germline V and J ends were trimmed by 4 bases and 0 bases, with 17 bases remaining between them. The CDR3 is 16 residues long. The CDR3 loop is CSAKRGGHSSTDTQYF. CDR3 DNA: TGCAGTGCTAAGAGGGGCGGACATTCTAGCACAGATACGCAGTATTTT.

This clonotype was detected a few times. This sequence joins TRBV6-2 or TRBV6-3 and TRBJ2-1; a possible D gene is TRBD2 (5 bases). The CDR3 consists of 13 residues. The germline V gene has CDR1 MNHEY and CDR2 SVGEGT. With 2 bases removed from V and 8 bases from J, the gap between germline ends came to 10 bases. DNA for the CDR3: TGTGCCAGCAGTTACGACGGGATCGATGAGCAGTTCTTC. Protein: CASSYDGIDEQFF.

The chain links TRBV7-2 to TRBJ1-4; 7 positions match TRBD1. Looked up from germline, CDR1 is SGHTA and CDR2 is FQGNSA. The CDR3 contains 15 residues. Trimming removed 4 bases from V and 2 bases from J; junction bases left unmatched: 4. CDR3 region: CASSSTGVTNEKLFF. The DNA of the CDR3 is TGTGCCAGCAGCTCTACAGGGGTGACTAATGAAAAACTGTTTTTT.

This clonotype was seen more than once but under ten times. V and J are TRBV18 and TRBJ1-1; D is undetermined. This CDR3 has 13 residues. Germline assignment: CDR1 KGHSH and CDR2 LQKENI. Between the trimmed V and J ends, which lost 2 bases and 4 bases, there was a span of 8 bases. The CDR3, as DNA: TGTGCCAGCTCACCAGTCGACGGCACTGAAGCTTTCTTT. Amino acids: CASSPVDGTEAFF.

The chain is built from TRBV2 and TRBJ2-1; TRBD2 might be the D (5 bases). The CDR3 spans 16 residues. Germline V lookup: CDR1 SNHLY, CDR2 FYNNEI. The ends were cut back, 3 bases at V and 0 bases at J, with 12 bases in the middle. In DNA form, the CDR3 reads TGTGCCAGCAGTGATGTTGCGGGCAGCTCCTACAATGAGCAGTTCTTC. Protein product: CASSDVAGSSYNEQFF.

This clonotype was recorded a few times. V usage is TRBV7-2 and J usage is TRBJ1-1, with D unresolved. The ends were cut back, 5 bases at V and 1 base at J, with 8 bases in the middle. Germline V gene lookup returns CDR1 SGHTA and CDR2 FQGNSA. This CDR3 is built from 13 residues. CDR3 sequence: CASSTWGNTEAFF. The CDR3 nucleotides are TGTGCCAGCAGCACGTGGGGGAACACTGAAGCTTTCTTT.

The gene calls are TRBV21-1 and TRBJ2-5; the table's D call TRBD1 went unverified against the DNA. TRBV21-1 is classified as a pseudogene. This CDR3 is 13 amino acids long. The CDR3 sequence: CASRTGFQETQYF. Here the CDR3 DNA reads TGTGCCAGCAGGACAGGGTTTCAAGAGACCCAGTACTTC.

V usage is TRBV6-5 and J usage is TRBJ2-3, with D unresolved. Germline V gene sequence: CDR1 MNHEY, CDR2 SVGAGI. Trimming removed 2 bases at V and 3 bases at J, with 9 bases between. The CDR3 runs 14 residues. The CDR3 nucleotides are TGTGCCAGCAGTTACGCTTCTCGGACAGATACGCAGTATTTT. Translation gives CASSYASRTDTQYF.

This rearrangement joins TRBV5-1 to TRBJ1-4; 8 bases agree with TRBD1. CDR1 is SGHRS and CDR2 is YFSETQ in the germline V gene. The CDR3 is made up of 16 amino acids. V trimming: 0 bases; J trimming: 3 bases; junction bases outside the gene matches: 4. The CDR3 is CASSLEQGASNEKLFF. As DNA, the CDR3 is TGCGCCAGCAGCTTGGAGCAGGGGGCGTCTAATGAAAAACTGTTTTTT. The full variable domain, completed using reference TRBV5-1 and TRBJ1-4, is KAGVTQTPRYLIKTRGQQVTLSCSPISGHRSVSWYQQTPGQGLQFLFEYFSETQRNKGNFPGRFSGRQFSNSRSEMNVSTLELGDSALYLCASSLEQGASNEKLFFGSGTQLSVL.